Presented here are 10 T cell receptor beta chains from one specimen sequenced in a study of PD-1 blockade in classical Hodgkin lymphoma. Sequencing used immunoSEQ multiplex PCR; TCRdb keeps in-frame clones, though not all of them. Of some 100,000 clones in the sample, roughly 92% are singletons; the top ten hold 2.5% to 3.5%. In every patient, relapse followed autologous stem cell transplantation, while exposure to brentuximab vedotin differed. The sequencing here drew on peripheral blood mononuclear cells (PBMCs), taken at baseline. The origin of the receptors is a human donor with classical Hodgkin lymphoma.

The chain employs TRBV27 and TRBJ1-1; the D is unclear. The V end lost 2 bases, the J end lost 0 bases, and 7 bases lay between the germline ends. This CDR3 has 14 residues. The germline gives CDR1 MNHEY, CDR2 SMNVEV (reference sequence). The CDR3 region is CASSLDILNTEAFF. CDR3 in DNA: TGTGCCAGCAGTTTAGACATTCTGAACACTGAAGCTTTCTTT.

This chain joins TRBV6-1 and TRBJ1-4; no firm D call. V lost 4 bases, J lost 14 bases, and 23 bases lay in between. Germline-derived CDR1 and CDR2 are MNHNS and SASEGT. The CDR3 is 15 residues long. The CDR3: CASSVVGYLRLPLFF. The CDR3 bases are TGTGCCAGCAGTGTGGTAGGCTACCTCAGGCTACCTCTGTTTTTT.

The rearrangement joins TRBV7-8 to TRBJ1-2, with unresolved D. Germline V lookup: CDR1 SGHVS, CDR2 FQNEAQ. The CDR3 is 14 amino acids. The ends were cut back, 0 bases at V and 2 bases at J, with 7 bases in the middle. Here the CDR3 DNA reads TGTGCCAGCAGCTTAGCGTACGGAAACTATGGCTACACCTTC. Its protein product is CASSLAYGNYGYTF.

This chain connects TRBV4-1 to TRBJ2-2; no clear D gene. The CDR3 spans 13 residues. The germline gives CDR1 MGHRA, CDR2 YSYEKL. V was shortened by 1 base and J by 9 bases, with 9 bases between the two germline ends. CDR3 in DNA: TGCGCCAGCAGCCAAGCCGAGTACAGGGAGCTGTTTTTT. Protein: CASSQAEYRELFF.

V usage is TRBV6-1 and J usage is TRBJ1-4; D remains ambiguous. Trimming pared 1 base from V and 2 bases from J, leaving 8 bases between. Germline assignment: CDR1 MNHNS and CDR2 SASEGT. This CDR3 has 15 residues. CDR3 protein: CASSEEDGTNEKLFF. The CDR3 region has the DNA TGTGCCAGCAGTGAAGAGGACGGGACTAATGAAAAACTGTTTTTT.

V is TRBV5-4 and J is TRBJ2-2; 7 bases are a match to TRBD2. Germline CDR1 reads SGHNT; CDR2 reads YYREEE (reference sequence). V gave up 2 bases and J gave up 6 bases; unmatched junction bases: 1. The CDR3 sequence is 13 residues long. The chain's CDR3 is CASSFRGAGELFF. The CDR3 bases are TGTGCCAGCAGCTTCCGGGGGGCCGGGGAGCTGTTTTTT.

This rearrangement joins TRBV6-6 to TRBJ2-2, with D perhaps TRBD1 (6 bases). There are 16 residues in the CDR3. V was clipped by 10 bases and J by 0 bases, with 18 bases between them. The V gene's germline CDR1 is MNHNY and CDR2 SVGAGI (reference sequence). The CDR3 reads CAIRNRVRSNTGELFF. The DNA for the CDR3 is TGTGCCATCCGGAACAGGGTTAGATCGAACACCGGGGAGCTGTTTTTT.

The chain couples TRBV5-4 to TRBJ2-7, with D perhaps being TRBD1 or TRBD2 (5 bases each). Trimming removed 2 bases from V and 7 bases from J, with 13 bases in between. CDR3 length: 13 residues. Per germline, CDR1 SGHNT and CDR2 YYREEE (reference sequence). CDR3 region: CASSLASRVEQYF. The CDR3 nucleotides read TGTGCCAGCAGCTTAGCTAGCAGGGTAGAGCAGTACTTC.

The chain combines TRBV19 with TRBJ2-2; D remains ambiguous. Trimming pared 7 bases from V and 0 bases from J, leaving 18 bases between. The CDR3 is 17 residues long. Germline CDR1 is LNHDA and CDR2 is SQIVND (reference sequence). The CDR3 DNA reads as TGTGCCAGTACCATTACTGGCGGCTTTGCGAACACCGGGGAGCTGTTTTTT. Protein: CASTITGGFANTGELFF.

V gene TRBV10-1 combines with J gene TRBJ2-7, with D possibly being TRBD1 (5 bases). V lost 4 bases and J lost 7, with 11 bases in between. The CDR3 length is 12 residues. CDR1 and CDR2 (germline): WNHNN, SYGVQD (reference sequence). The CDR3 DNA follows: TGCGCCAGCAGTGGAACAGGTTCGGAGCAGTACTTC. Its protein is CASSGTGSEQYF.